This T cell receptor (beta chain) was sequenced for a study of T cell repertoires in cytomegalovirus infection. Background on the study: Signatures in public TCR beta sequences pointed to both CMV infection and matching HLA type.

The CDR3 has 15 amino acids. V shed 3 bases and J 4 bases; nucleotides not matched to a gene: 6. Germline V gene lookup returns CDR1 DFQATT and CDR2 SNEGSKA (reference sequence). This clonotype has more than one count but fewer than ten. Its cognate antigen is unknown. TCRdb fed the reads into MiXCR, producing one record per CDR3 protein. The data contain about 140,000 distinct CDR3 sequences, about 6% of them seen just once; the ten biggest clones take up around 17%. Study-wide results and caveats: HLA-C-restricted TCR beta clonotypes specific for CMV led the ex vivo response.

The TCR sequence derives from a human donor in good health (CMV status not recorded). Some clones in this sample may be carry-over from other donors' samples. V gene TRBV20-1 combines with J gene TRBJ1-5, with 10 bases aligning to TRBD1. Material for sequencing was PBMCs. The CDR3 DNA sequence: TGCAGTGCTAGTGGGGGGACAGGGGAAAATCAGCCCCAGCATTTT. It translates to CSASGGTGENQPQHF.